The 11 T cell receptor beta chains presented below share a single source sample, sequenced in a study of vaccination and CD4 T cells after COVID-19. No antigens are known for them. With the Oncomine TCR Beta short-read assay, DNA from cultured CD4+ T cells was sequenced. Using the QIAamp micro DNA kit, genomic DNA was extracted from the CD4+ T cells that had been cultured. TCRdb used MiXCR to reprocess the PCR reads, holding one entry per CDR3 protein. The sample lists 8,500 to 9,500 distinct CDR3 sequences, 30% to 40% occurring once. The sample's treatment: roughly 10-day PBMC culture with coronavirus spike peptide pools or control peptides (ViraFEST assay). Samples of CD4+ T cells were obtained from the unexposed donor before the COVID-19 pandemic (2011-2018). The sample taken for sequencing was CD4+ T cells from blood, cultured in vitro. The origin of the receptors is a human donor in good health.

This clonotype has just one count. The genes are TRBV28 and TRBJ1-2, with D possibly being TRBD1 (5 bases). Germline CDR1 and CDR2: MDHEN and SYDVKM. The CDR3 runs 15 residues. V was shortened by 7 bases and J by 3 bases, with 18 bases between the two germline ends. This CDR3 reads CASNPPGPTYYGYTF. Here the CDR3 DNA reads TGTGCCAGCAACCCCCCGGGACCGACCTACTATGGCTACACCTTC.

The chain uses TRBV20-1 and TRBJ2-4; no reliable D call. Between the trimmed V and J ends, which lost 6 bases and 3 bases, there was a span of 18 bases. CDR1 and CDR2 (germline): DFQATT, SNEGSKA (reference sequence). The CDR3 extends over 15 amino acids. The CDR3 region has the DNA TGCAGTGCGCCGACGGCAGGCCTCGGCAAAAACATTCAGTACTTC. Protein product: CSAPTAGLGKNIQYF.

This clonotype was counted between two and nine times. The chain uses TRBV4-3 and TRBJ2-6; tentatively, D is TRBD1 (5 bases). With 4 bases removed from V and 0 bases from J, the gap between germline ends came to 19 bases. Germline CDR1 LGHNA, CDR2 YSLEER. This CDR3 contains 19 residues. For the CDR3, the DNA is TGCGCCAGCAGCCCCAACCCCCCGGGTAGGGGCTCTGGGGCCAACGTCCTGACTTTC. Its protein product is CASSPNPPGRGSGANVLTF.

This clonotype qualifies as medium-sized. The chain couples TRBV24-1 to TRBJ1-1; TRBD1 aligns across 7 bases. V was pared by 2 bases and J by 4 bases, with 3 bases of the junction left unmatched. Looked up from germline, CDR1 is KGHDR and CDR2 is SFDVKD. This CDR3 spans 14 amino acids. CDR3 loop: CATSDSGGTTEAFF. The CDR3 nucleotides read TGTGCCACCAGTGATTCAGGGGGGACCACTGAAGCTTTCTTT.

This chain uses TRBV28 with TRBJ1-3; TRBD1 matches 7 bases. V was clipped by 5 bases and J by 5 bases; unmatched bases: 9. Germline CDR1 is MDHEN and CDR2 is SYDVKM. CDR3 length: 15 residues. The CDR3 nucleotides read TGTGCCAGCAGTCGGGAGGGGGCGTTAAGAAACACCATATATTTT. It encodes CASSREGALRNTIYF.

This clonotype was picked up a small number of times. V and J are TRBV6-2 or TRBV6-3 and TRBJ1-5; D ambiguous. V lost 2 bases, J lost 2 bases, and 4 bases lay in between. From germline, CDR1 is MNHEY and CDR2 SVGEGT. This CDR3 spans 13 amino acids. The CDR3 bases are TGTGCCAGCAGTTACATGGGCAATCAGCCCCAGCATTTT. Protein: CASSYMGNQPQHF.

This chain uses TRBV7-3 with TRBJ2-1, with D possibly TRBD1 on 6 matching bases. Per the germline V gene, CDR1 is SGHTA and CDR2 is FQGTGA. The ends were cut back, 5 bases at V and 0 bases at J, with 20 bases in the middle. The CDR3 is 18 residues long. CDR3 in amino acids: CASSRHPPTGSSYNEQFF. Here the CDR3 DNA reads TGTGCCAGCAGCCGACATCCCCCAACAGGGAGCTCCTACAATGAGCAGTTCTTC.

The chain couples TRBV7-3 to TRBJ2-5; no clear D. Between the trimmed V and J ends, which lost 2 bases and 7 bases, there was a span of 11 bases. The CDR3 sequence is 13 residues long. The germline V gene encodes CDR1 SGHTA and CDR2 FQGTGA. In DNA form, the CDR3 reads TGTGCCAGCAGCTTAGGGATGACTGGGACCCAGTACTTC. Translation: CASSLGMTGTQYF.

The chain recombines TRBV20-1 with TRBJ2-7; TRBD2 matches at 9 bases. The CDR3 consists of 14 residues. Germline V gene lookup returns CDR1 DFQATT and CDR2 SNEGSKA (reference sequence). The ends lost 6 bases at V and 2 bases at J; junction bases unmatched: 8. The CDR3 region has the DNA TGCAGTGCACGAAAGGCGGGAGGGACCTACGAGCAGTACTTC. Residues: CSARKAGGTYEQYF.

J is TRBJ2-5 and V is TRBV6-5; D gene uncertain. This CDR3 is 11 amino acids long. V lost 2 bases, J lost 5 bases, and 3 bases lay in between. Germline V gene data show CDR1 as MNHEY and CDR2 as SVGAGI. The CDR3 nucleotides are TGTGCCAGCAGTTACCTGGAGACCCAGTACTTC. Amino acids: CASSYLETQYF.

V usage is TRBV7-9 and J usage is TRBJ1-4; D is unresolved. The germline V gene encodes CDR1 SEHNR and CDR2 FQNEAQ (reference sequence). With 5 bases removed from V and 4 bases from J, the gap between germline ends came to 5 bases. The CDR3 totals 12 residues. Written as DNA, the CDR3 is TGTGCCAGCAGCCCCGGTAATGAAAAACTGTTTTTT. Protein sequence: CASSPGNEKLFF.